One sample yielded the 8 T cell receptor beta chains listed below, sequenced in a study of blood T cell repertoires in COVID-19. Sequenced by immunoSEQ multiplex PCR; TCRdb stores in-frame clones only, minus some. Of under 30,000 clones listed, about nine tenths are singletons. The sequencing input was peripheral blood. The receptors were sampled from a human donor with active COVID-19. The donor label of this sample is uncertain.

The rearrangement links TRBV9 to TRBJ1-5; D gene ambiguous. Germline assignment: CDR1 SGDLS and CDR2 YYNGEE. Deletions cut 2 bases from V and 6 bases from J, with 12 bases between. This CDR3 has 14 residues. CDR3 sequence: CASSVGGYGQPQHF. The CDR3 DNA reads TGTGCCAGCAGCGTTGGAGGGTATGGTCAGCCCCAGCATTTT.

V usage is TRBV15 and J usage is TRBJ2-7; 8 nucleotides line up with TRBD2. The V gene's germline CDR1 is LNHNV and CDR2 YYDKDF (reference sequence). The CDR3 consists of 15 residues. The junction had 7 bases not matched to a gene; V was cut back by 0 bases and J by 6 bases. The CDR3 loop reads CATSRDRGLVGEQYF. In DNA, the CDR3 is TGTGCCACCAGCAGAGATCGGGGACTAGTGGGCGAGCAGTACTTC.

J is TRBJ2-2 and V is TRBV2, with 13 positions matching TRBD2. Germline V lookup: CDR1 SNHLY, CDR2 FYNNEI. Trimming cost V 6 bases and J 4 bases; bases outside gene matches: 8. The CDR3 is 17 residues long. CDR3 amino acids: CASSQLAGGPTTGELFF. Written as DNA, the CDR3 is TGTGCCAGCAGCCAACTAGCGGGAGGGCCGACCACCGGGGAGCTGTTTTTT. The entire variable domain, with the rest obtained from reference TRBV2 and TRBJ2-2, is as follows: EPEVTQTPSHQVTQMGQEVILRCVPISNHLYFYWYRQILGQKVEFLVSFYNNEISEKSEIFDDQFSVERPDGSNFTLKIRSTKLEDSAMYFCASSQLAGGPTTGELFFGEGSRLTVL.

The rearrangement links TRBV5-8 to TRBJ1-2; the match to TRBD1 covers 11 bases. Losses at the gene ends were 4 bases for V and 2 bases for J; bases not matched to a gene: 4. The CDR3 runs 15 residues. CDR1 and CDR2 (germline): SGHTS, YDEGEE. CDR3 sequence reads: CASSHGQGANYGYTF. The DNA of the CDR3 is TGTGCCAGCAGCCACGGACAGGGGGCGAACTATGGCTACACCTTC.

The V gene is TRBV28, the J gene TRBJ2-5, with 9 positions matching TRBD2. V lost 2 bases, J lost 1 base, and 5 bases stayed unmatched. CDR1 and CDR2 from the germline V gene are MDHEN and SYDVKM. The CDR3 contains 16 residues. The CDR3 coding sequence is TGTGCCAGCAGTTTAGAAGCGGGAGGCTCCCAAGAGACCCAGTACTTC. It encodes CASSLEAGGSQETQYF.

CDR3 in DNA: TGTGCCAGCAGCTTAGTGGGACAGGGTGGGTACGAGCAGTACTTC. Its translation is CASSLVGQGGYEQYF. The rearrangement uses TRBV7-2 and TRBJ2-7; TRBD1 matches 9 bases. Germline loops: CDR1 SGHTA, CDR2 FQGNSA. Losses at the gene ends were 1 base for V and 4 bases for J; bases not matched to a gene: 5. The CDR3 is made up of 15 amino acids.

The genes are TRBV28 and TRBJ2-3; TRBD2 aligns across 9 bases. The V segment lost 6 bases and the J segment 7 bases; nucleotides outside the gene matches: 14. CDR3 length: 16 residues. Germline-derived CDR1 and CDR2 are MDHEN and SYDVKM. The CDR3, as DNA: TGTGCCAGCAGCCGCCCGACTGGGCGGGAGGGGAATACGCAGTATTTT. This codes for CASSRPTGREGNTQYF.

The genes are TRBV11-3 and TRBJ2-2, with D possibly being TRBD2 (5 bases). V lost 0 bases and J lost 2, with 16 bases in between. The CDR3 loop spans 18 amino acids. Per the germline V gene, CDR1 is SGHNT and CDR2 is YENEEA. Here the CDR3 reads CASSLDRFLASNTGELFF. CDR3 DNA: TGTGCCAGCAGCTTAGATCGATTTCTAGCCAGTAACACCGGGGAGCTGTTTTTT.